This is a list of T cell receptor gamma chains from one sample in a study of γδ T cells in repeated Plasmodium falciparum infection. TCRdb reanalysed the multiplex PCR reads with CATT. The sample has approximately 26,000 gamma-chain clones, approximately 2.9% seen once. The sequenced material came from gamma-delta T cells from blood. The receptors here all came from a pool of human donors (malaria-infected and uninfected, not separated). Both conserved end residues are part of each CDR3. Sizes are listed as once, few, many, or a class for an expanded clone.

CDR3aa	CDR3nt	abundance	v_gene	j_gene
CATWDSSRNYYKKLF	TGTGCCACCTGGGACAGCTCCAGGAATTATTATAAGAAACTCTTT	many	TRGV5	TRGJ1/TRGJ2
CALWEVPQSNYYKKLF	TGTGCCTTGTGGGAGGTCCCCCAATCGAATTATTATAAGAAACTCTTT	many	TRGV9	TRGJ1/TRGJ2
CALWEVQELGKKIKVF	TGTGCCTTGTGGGAGGTCCAGGAGTTGGGCAAAAAAATCAAGGTATTT	medium-sized	TRGV9	TRGJP
CATWDGPWKLF	TGTGCCACCTGGGACGGGCCCTGGAAACTCTTT	many	TRGV2	TRGJ1/TRGJ2
CATWDRRCYYKKLF	TGTGCCACCTGGGACCGTCGGTGTTATTATAAGAAACTCTTT	many	TRGV5	TRGJ1/TRGJ2
CATWDGPCRYKRLF	TGTGCCACCTGGGACGGGCCTTGTCGATATAAGAGACTCTTT	many	TRGV2	TRGJ1/TRGJ2
CATWDGPQFYYKKLF	TGTGCCACCTGGGACGGGCCTCAGTTTTATTATAAGAAACTCTTT	many	TRGV2	TRGJ1/TRGJ2
CALWEGRNYYKKLF	TGTGCCTTGTGGGAGGGCCGAAATTATTATAAGAAACTCTTT	medium-sized	TRGV9	TRGJ1/TRGJ2
CALWEVGYYKKLF	TGTGCCTTGTGGGAGGTGGGGTATTATAAGAAACTCTTT	many	TRGV9	TRGJ1/TRGJ2
CATWVRSYYKKLF	TGTGCCACCTGGGTAAGGAGTTATTATAAGAAACTCTTT	many	TRGV8	TRGJ1/TRGJ2
CATWDVGYYKKLF	TGTGCCACCTGGGATGTAGGTTATTATAAGAAACTCTTT	many	TRGV4	TRGJ1/TRGJ2
CATWTNYTYYKKLF	TGTGCCACCTGGACCAATTATACTTATTATAAGAAACTCTTT	many	TRGV2	TRGJ1/TRGJ2
CALWEVRGDYYKKLF	TGTGCCTTGTGGGAGGTGCGGGGTGATTATTATAAGAAACTCTTT	many	TRGV9	TRGJ1/TRGJ2
CATVENFKKLF	TGTGCCACCGTGGAGAATTTTAAGAAACTCTTT	many	TRGV4	TRGJ1/TRGJ2
CATWDGSGYKKLF	TGTGCCACCTGGGATGGATCAGGTTATAAGAAACTCTTT	many	TRGV4	TRGJ1/TRGJ2
CATWDGMRYYYKKLF	TGTGCCACCTGGGATGGGATGAGATATTATTATAAGAAACTCTTT	many	TRGV4	TRGJ1/TRGJ2
CALWAYKKLF	TGTGCCTTGTGGGCCTATAAGAAACTCTTT	many	TRGV9	TRGJ1/TRGJ2
CATWDVMGKKLF	TGTGCCACCTGGGACGTAATGGGTAAGAAACTCTTT	many	TRGV3	TRGJ1/TRGJ2
CATWANSRYYKKLF	TGTGCCACCTGGGCCAATTCCCGTTATTATAAGAAACTCTTT	many	TRGV8	TRGJ1/TRGJ2
CATWDVLPSSDWIKTF	TGTGCCACCTGGGATGTACTCCCCAGTAGTGATTGGATCAAGACGTTT	medium-sized	TRGV4	TRGJP2
CATWDAPRYKKLF	TGTGCCACCTGGGATGCCCCCCGTTATAAGAAACTCTTT	medium-sized	TRGV4	TRGJ1/TRGJ2
CALWEVKKYKKLF	TGTGCCTTGTGGGAGGTGAAGAAATATAAGAAACTCTTT	many	TRGV9	TRGJ1/TRGJ2
CATWGLNYYKKLF	TGTGCCACCTGGGGATTGAATTATTATAAGAAACTCTTT	many	TRGV4	TRGJ1/TRGJ2
CATWDGLTHYKKLF	TGTGCCACCTGGGACGGATTAACGCATTATAAGAAACTCTTT	medium-sized	TRGV2	TRGJ1/TRGJ2
CALWEVGKKLF	TGTGCCTTGTGGGAGGTCGGTAAGAAACTCTTT	many	TRGV9	TRGJ1/TRGJ2
CATWDKGSPRYYKKLF	TGTGCCACCTGGGATAAGGGTTCCCCCCGTTATTATAAGAAACTCTTT	many	TRGV8	TRGJ1/TRGJ2